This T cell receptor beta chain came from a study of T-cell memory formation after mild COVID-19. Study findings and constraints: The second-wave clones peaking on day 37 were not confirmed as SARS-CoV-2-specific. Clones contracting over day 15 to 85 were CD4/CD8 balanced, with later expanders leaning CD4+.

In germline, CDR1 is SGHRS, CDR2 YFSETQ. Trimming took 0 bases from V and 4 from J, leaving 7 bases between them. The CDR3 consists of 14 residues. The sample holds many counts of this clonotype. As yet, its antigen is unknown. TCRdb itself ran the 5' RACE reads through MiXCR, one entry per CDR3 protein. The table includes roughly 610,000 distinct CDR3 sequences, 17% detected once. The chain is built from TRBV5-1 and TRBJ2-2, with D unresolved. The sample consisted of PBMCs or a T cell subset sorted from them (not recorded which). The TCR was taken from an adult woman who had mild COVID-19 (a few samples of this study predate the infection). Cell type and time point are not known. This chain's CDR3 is CASSLGESTGELFF. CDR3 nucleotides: TGCGCCAGCAGCTTGGGAGAGTCCACCGGGGAGCTGTTTTTT.